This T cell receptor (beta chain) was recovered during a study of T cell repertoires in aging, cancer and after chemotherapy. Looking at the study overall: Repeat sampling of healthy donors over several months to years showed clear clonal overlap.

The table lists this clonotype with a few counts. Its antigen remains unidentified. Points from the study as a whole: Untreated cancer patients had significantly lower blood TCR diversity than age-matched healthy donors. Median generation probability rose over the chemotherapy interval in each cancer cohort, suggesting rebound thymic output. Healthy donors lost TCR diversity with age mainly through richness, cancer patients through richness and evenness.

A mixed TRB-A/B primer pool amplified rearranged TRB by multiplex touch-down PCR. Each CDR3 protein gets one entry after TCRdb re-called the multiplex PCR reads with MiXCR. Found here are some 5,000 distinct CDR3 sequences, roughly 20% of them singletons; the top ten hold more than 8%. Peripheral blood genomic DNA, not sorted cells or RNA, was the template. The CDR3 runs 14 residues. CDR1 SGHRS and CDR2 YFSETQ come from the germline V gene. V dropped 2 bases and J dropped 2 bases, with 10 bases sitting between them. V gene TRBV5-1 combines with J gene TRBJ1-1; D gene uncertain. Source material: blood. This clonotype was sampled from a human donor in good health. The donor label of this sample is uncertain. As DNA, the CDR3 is TGCGCCAGCAGCTTACCGGGAACCAACACTGAAGCTTTCTTT. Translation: CASSLPGTNTEAFF.